These 30 T cell receptor beta chains originate from one sample sequenced in a study of regulatory and conventional T cells in RAG deficiency. Sequencing was performed with immunoSEQ multiplex PCR; in TCRdb, only in-frame clones are kept and a portion is missing. The sample holds 30,000 to 35,000 clones; around 89% are singletons and the top ten take roughly 5.4%. In addition, the sample was reused for a study of regulatory T cells. As reported in that work: Primers: 52 TRBV forward and 13 TRBJ reverse.

The source material was CD8+ T cells sorted from blood. These receptors came from a human donor in good health.

The gene calls are TRBV5-8 and TRBJ2-7, with unresolved D. This CDR3 has 11 residues. V dropped 1 base and J dropped 5 bases, with 4 bases sitting between them. Germline lookup yields CDR1 SGHTS and CDR2 YDEGEE. DNA of the CDR3: TGTGCCAGCAGCTTGATGGACGAGCAGTACTTC. Translating gives CASSLMDEQYF.

V gene TRBV30 combines with J gene TRBJ2-1; D unclear. From germline, CDR1 is GTSNPN and CDR2 SVGIG (reference sequence). The CDR3 loop spans 14 amino acids. Between the trimmed V and J ends, which lost 2 bases and 2 bases, there was a span of 10 bases. The DNA for the CDR3 is TGTGCCTGGAGTATGGTTCCTCCCTACAATGAGCAGTTCTTC. Its protein is CAWSMVPPYNEQFF.

This clone was found once. The chain couples TRBV27 to TRBJ2-2; D is unresolved. Per the germline V gene, CDR1 is MNHEY and CDR2 is SMNVEV (reference sequence). This CDR3 comprises 13 residues. The V and J ends lost 3 bases and 7 bases respectively, with 9 bases between them. The CDR3 reads CASSFSWDGELFF. CDR3 DNA sequence: TGTGCCAGCAGTTTTAGTTGGGACGGGGAGCTGTTTTTT.

The genes are TRBV27 and TRBJ2-1, with TRBD2 identical over 9 bases. The CDR3 extends over 17 amino acids. Germline loops: CDR1 MNHEY, CDR2 SMNVEV (reference sequence). V shed 5 bases and J 6 bases; nucleotides not matched to a gene: 14. CDR3 amino acids: CASSRSFGGLARNEQFF. DNA of the CDR3: TGTGCCAGCAGTAGATCCTTCGGGGGACTAGCTCGCAATGAGCAGTTCTTC.

V is TRBV28 and J is TRBJ2-1; TRBD1 might be the D (5 bases). Trimming stripped 3 bases from V and 5 bases from J, with 11 bases between. CDR3 size: 14 residues. Germline V lookup: CDR1 MDHEN, CDR2 SYDVKM. This CDR3 is CASSFMGPNNEQFF. The DNA for the CDR3 is TGTGCCAGCAGTTTTATGGGGCCAAACAATGAGCAGTTCTTC.

This chain joins TRBV15 and TRBJ1-2, with D perhaps matching TRBD1 (5 bases). This CDR3 is built from 14 residues. Germline V lookup: CDR1 LNHNV, CDR2 YYDKDF (reference sequence). V was clipped by 6 bases and J by 3 bases, with 14 bases between them. CDR3 DNA: TGTGCCACCAGGCCACTCAGGGAGGACTATGGCTACACCTTC. Translating it yields CATRPLREDYGYTF. Combining the CDR3 with reference TRBV15 and TRBJ1-2 gives the whole variable domain DAMVIQNPRYQVTQFGKPVTLSCSQTLNHNVMYWYQQKSSQAPKLLFHYYDKDFNNEADTPDNFQSRRPNTSFCFLDIRSPGLGDTAMYLCATRPLREDYGYTFGSGTRLTVV.

V gene TRBV5-5 combines with J gene TRBJ1-2, with a weak D call TRBD1 (6 bases). V gave up 4 bases and J gave up 7 bases, with 14 bases separating them. This CDR3 contains 13 residues. Germline assignment: CDR1 SGHKS and CDR2 YYEKEE (reference sequence). The CDR3 sequence: CASSGGYTGGYTF. DNA for the CDR3: TGTGCCAGCAGCGGGGGCTACACGGGTGGCTACACCTTC.

The gene calls are TRBV5-1 and TRBJ2-3, with D unresolved. CDR3 length equals 12 residues. Trimming shortened V by 2 bases and J by 4 bases, and 5 bases separated the two germline ends. Germline CDR1 is SGHRS and CDR2 is YFSETQ. CDR3 protein: CASSFGADTQYF. Here the CDR3 DNA reads TGCGCCAGCAGCTTCGGTGCAGATACGCAGTATTTT.

The chain links TRBV5-4 to TRBJ2-1; TRBD2 matches at 9 bases. With V trimmed by 2 bases and J by 6 bases, 9 bases remained unmatched. There are 16 residues in the CDR3. Germline V lookup: CDR1 SGHNT, CDR2 YYREEE (reference sequence). The CDR3 region is CASSFGISGRPNEQFF. DNA of the CDR3: TGTGCCAGCAGCTTTGGTATCAGCGGGAGGCCCAATGAGCAGTTCTTC.

V gene TRBV9 combines with J gene TRBJ2-3; D is unresolved. Per germline, CDR1 SGDLS and CDR2 YYNGEE. The CDR3 spans 12 residues. V was shortened by 0 bases and J by 3 bases, with 2 bases between the two germline ends. For the CDR3, the DNA is TGTGCCAGCAGCGTAGGTACAGATACGCAGTATTTT. It is translated as CASSVGTDTQYF.

The rearrangement links TRBV5-6 to TRBJ2-1; unclear D gene. The V end lost 5 bases, the J end lost 0 bases, and 6 bases lay between the germline ends. The CDR3 extends over 13 amino acids. Germline V lookup: CDR1 SGHDT, CDR2 YYEEEE. The CDR3 loop reads CASRSYSYNEQFF. The CDR3 DNA is TGTGCCAGCAGGTCGTACTCCTACAATGAGCAGTTCTTC.

J is TRBJ2-7 and V is TRBV4-1; D unresolved. The germline V and J ends were trimmed by 0 bases and 5 bases, with 11 bases remaining between them. The CDR3 totals 14 residues. Germline lookup yields CDR1 MGHRA and CDR2 YSYEKL. The CDR3 DNA is TGCGCCAGCAGCCAAGACCCTTCGGTGGACGAGCAGTACTTC. Amino acids: CASSQDPSVDEQYF.

V usage is TRBV6-1 and J usage is TRBJ2-3; perhaps TRBD1 as D (6 bases). The ends were cut back, 9 bases at V and 2 bases at J, with 9 bases in the middle. The germline V gene encodes CDR1 MNHNS and CDR2 SASEGT. The length of the CDR3 is 12 residues. Here the CDR3 DNA reads TGTGCCAGTCAGGGGACCACAGATACGCAGTATTTT. It codes for CASQGTTDTQYF.

This clone is a singleton in its sample. The chain has TRBV18 and TRBJ1-1; TRBD1 agrees at 8 bases. From germline, CDR1 is KGHSH and CDR2 LQKENI. Unmatched junction bases numbered 3, after V lost 3 bases and J lost 6 bases. The CDR3 is 13 amino acids. As DNA, the CDR3 is TGTGCCAGCTCACCTGGACAGGGTGCTGAAGCTTTCTTT. Protein: CASSPGQGAEAFF. Filled out from reference TRBV18 and TRBJ1-1, the complete variable domain reads NAGVMQNPRHLVRRRGQEARLRCSPMKGHSHVYWYRQLPEEGLKFMVYLQKENIIDESGMPKERFSAEFPKEGPSILRIQQVVRGDSAAYFCASSPGQGAEAFFGQGTRLTVV.

The rearrangement links TRBV7-2 to TRBJ2-7; D is perhaps TRBD1 (6 bases). In germline, CDR1 is SGHTA, CDR2 FQGNSA. CDR3 length: 14 residues. The germline V and J ends were trimmed by 3 bases and 1 base, with 10 bases remaining between them. The CDR3 here is CASSLYRDSYEQYF. In nucleotides, the CDR3 is TGTGCCAGCAGCTTGTACAGGGATTCCTACGAGCAGTACTTC.

This rearrangement joins TRBV6-5 to TRBJ1-2, with 7 bases aligning to TRBD1. The CDR3 has 13 residues. After removal of 8 bases from V and 2 bases from J, the junction contained 5 bases not matched to a gene. Germline-derived CDR1 and CDR2 are MNHEY and SVGAGI. This chain's CDR3 is CASGTGANYGYTF. CDR3 bases: TGTGCCAGCGGAACAGGGGCGAACTATGGCTACACCTTC.

The rearrangement joins TRBV6-6 to TRBJ1-2; TRBD1 might be the D (5 bases). Germline V gives CDR1 MNHNY, CDR2 SVGAGI (reference sequence). The V and J ends lost 6 bases and 7 bases respectively, with 12 bases between them. The length of the CDR3 is 12 residues. The CDR3 coding sequence is TGTGCCAGCAGCTCCGGGGCGGTTGGCTACACCTTC. Its translation is CASSSGAVGYTF.

The chain joins TRBV5-1 to TRBJ1-2; possible D gene TRBD1, 5 bases. The CDR3 contains 18 residues. CDR1 is SGHRS and CDR2 is YFSETQ in the germline V gene. The V and J ends lost 4 bases and 3 bases respectively, with 25 bases between them. CDR3 sequence: CASSVGGSTDRVHYGYTF. DNA for the CDR3: TGCGCCAGCAGCGTGGGGGGTTCAACGGATAGGGTGCACTATGGCTACACCTTC.

The V call is TRBV7-8, the J call TRBJ1-5; D is undetermined. Trimming shortened V by 2 bases and J by 2 bases, and 4 bases separated the two germline ends. CDR1 and CDR2 (germline): SGHVS, FQNEAQ. The CDR3 has 13 amino acids. The CDR3 reads CASSLSGNQPQHF. CDR3 sequence (DNA): TGTGCCAGCAGCTTATCCGGCAATCAGCCCCAGCATTTT.

The J gene is TRBJ2-3, the V gene TRBV27; tentatively, D is TRBD2 (6 bases). Germline CDR1 reads MNHEY; CDR2 reads SMNVEV (reference sequence). Trimming stripped 3 bases from V and 2 bases from J, with 18 bases between. The CDR3 runs 17 residues. The CDR3 protein is CASSFSPGLHSTDTQYF. DNA for the CDR3: TGTGCCAGCAGTTTTAGCCCGGGACTCCACTCCACAGATACGCAGTATTTT.

The chain combines TRBV5-4 with TRBJ2-7, with 8 bases identical to TRBD2. Germline assignment: CDR1 SGHNT and CDR2 YYREEE (reference sequence). The CDR3 consists of 15 residues. V shed 0 bases and J 5 bases; nucleotides not matched to a gene: 7. CDR3 in DNA: TGTGCCAGCAGCTTGGGCGCTAGCGGGCGCAACGAGCAGTACTTC. Amino acids: CASSLGASGRNEQYF. The entire variable domain, with the rest obtained from reference TRBV5-4 and TRBJ2-7, is as follows: ETGVTQSPTHLIKTRGQQVTLRCSSQSGHNTVSWYQQALGQGPQFIFQYYREEENGRGNFPPRFSGLQFPNYSSELNVNALELDDSALYLCASSLGASGRNEQYFGPGTRLTVT.

This clone has more than one count but fewer than ten. J is TRBJ1-6 and V is TRBV19; D remains ambiguous. CDR3 length equals 15 residues. Germline loops: CDR1 LNHDA, CDR2 SQIVND (reference sequence). V was shortened by 2 bases and J by 7 bases, with 12 bases between the two germline ends. CDR3 in DNA: TGTGCCAGTAGTATACCGTTGAATACGAATTCACCCCTCCACTTT. Protein sequence: CASSIPLNTNSPLHF.

The rearrangement joins TRBV13 to TRBJ2-5; possibly TRBD2 for D (6 bases). Germline CDR1 reads PRHDT; CDR2 reads FYEKMQ (reference sequence). Trimming cost V 8 bases and J 5 bases, with 21 bases left between them. This CDR3 has 15 residues. CDR3 region: CASERLGPRRETQYF. DNA for the CDR3: TGTGCCAGCGAAAGACTAGGCCCCCGTCGGGAGACCCAGTACTTC.

This rearrangement joins TRBV19 to TRBJ2-2, with TRBD1 as a possible D gene (5 bases). V was clipped by 5 bases and J by 7 bases, with 11 bases between them. Germline V gene data show CDR1 as LNHDA and CDR2 as SQIVND (reference sequence). The length of the CDR3 is 13 residues. CDR3 amino acids: CASSPREGGELFF. CDR3 DNA: TGTGCCAGTAGTCCCAGGGAAGGCGGGGAGCTGTTTTTT.

The chain links TRBV9 to TRBJ2-7; 14 nucleotides agree with TRBD2. The ends lost 2 bases at V and 4 bases at J; junction bases unmatched: 5. There are 16 residues in the CDR3. Germline-derived CDR1 and CDR2 are SGDLS and YYNGEE. CDR3 protein: CASSVGLAGGGYEQYF. CDR3 DNA: TGTGCCAGCAGCGTCGGACTAGCGGGGGGTGGGTACGAGCAGTACTTC.

The J gene is TRBJ2-5, the V gene TRBV7-9, with a possible D match to TRBD1 (5 bases). With 2 bases removed from V and 2 bases from J, the gap between germline ends came to 18 bases. There are 17 residues in the CDR3. In germline, CDR1 is SEHNR, CDR2 FQNEAQ (reference sequence). The CDR3 here is CASSLFGAELSQETQYF. As DNA, the CDR3 is TGTGCCAGCAGCTTATTTGGGGCTGAGCTGAGTCAAGAGACCCAGTACTTC.

The chain joins TRBV9 to TRBJ2-7; D ambiguous. The CDR3 spans 14 residues. CDR1 is SGDLS, CDR2 YYNGEE, per germline. Trimming removed 4 bases at V and 6 bases at J, with 17 bases between. The CDR3 sequence is CASSRPGPKSEQYF. The CDR3 DNA is TGTGCCAGCAGCCGACCGGGTCCAAAGTCCGAGCAGTACTTC.

The V and J genes are TRBV7-9 and TRBJ2-2; D unresolved. The ends were cut back, 5 bases at V and 6 bases at J, with 16 bases in the middle. Germline lookup yields CDR1 SEHNR and CDR2 FQNEAQ (reference sequence). The CDR3 loop spans 15 amino acids. The DNA of the CDR3 is TGTGCCAGCAGCCCAGTAAGGGATTTTCCCGGGGAGCTGTTTTTT. Translating it yields CASSPVRDFPGELFF.

The V gene is TRBV19, the J gene TRBJ2-7; D gene uncertain. V lost 3 bases and J 2 bases, leaving 8 bases between the germline ends. CDR3 length: 13 residues. Germline CDR1 and CDR2: LNHDA and SQIVND (reference sequence). The CDR3 region has the DNA TGTGCCAGTAGTATGGCAGGTGCCTACGAGCAGTACTTC. This encodes CASSMAGAYEQYF.

The J gene is TRBJ2-7, the V gene TRBV7-2; D assignment may be TRBD1 or TRBD2 (6 bases each). This CDR3 is 17 amino acids long. Germline CDR1 SGHTA, CDR2 FQGNSA. Trimming pared 4 bases from V and 5 bases from J, leaving 24 bases between. This CDR3 reads CASSSFEGNWGAHEQYF. In DNA form, the CDR3 reads TGTGCCAGCAGCTCTTTTGAGGGGAACTGGGGGGCACACGAGCAGTACTTC.